The rows below give T cell receptor beta chains drawn from one sample of a study of cytomegalovirus exposure and HLA in healthy donors. TCRdb keeps only in-frame clones here, not all; method: immunoSEQ multiplex PCR. The profile shows 200,000 to 300,000 clones, about four fifths of them singletons. The sample consisted of PBMCs. Receptor source: a woman between 40 and 55 years old in good health and CMV-seropositive. Both conserved end residues are part of each CDR3. The D gene is left open where the match is weak. Clone size is given for some rows only: seen once, a few or many times, or a class if the clone is expanded.

abundance	j_gene	v_gene	d_gene	CDR3aa	CDR3nt
-	TRBJ2-1	TRBV28	TRBD2	CASSLLGGRADEQFF	TGTGCCAGCAGTTTATTGGGCGGGAGGGCCGATGAGCAGTTCTTC
-	TRBJ2-7	TRBV11-3	TRBD2	CASSAPGLAGYEQYF	TGTGCCAGCAGCGCTCCGGGACTAGCGGGATACGAGCAGTACTTC
once	TRBJ2-5	TRBV6-1	TRBD2	CASSARTSGSQETQHF	TGTGCCAGCAGTGCACGGACTAGCGGGAGCCAAGAGACCCAGCACTTC
-	TRBJ2-2	TRBV5-4	-	CASSPPSGTGELFF	TGTGCCAGCAGCCCCCCCTCGGGCACCGGGGAGCTGTTTTTT
-	TRBJ1-4	TRBV5-1	TRBD1	CASSPGTVGEKLFF	TGCGCCAGCAGCCCCGGGACAGTGGGAGAAAAACTGTTTTTT
-	TRBJ1-2	TRBV30	-	CAWSPIYGYTF	TGTGCCTGGAGTCCCATCTATGGCTACACCTTC
-	TRBJ1-3	TRBV19	TRBD1	CASSPAGTGAGNTIYF	TGTGCCAGTAGTCCGGCGGGGACAGGGGCTGGAAACACCATATATTTT
-	TRBJ1-1	TRBV2	-	CASSLNTEAFF	TGTGCCAGCTCTCTGAACACTGAAGCTTTCTTT
-	TRBJ2-1	TRBV5-6	TRBD2	CASSLGTSAWSRYNEQFF	TGTGCCAGCAGCTTGGGGACTAGCGCCTGGAGCCGCTACAATGAGCAGTTCTTC
-	TRBJ2-3	TRBV5-1	TRBD1	CASSSGGRTLDTQYF	TGCGCCAGCAGCTCAGGGGGCAGGACTCTGGATACGCAGTATTTT
-	TRBJ2-5	TRBV7-8	-	CASTKTRASETQYF	TGTGCCAGCACCAAAACGCGGGCTTCGGAGACCCAGTACTTC
-	TRBJ2-1	TRBV13	TRBD2	CASSPVTSGVYNEQFF	TGTGCCAGCAGCCCAGTAACTAGCGGGGTCTACAATGAGCAGTTCTTC